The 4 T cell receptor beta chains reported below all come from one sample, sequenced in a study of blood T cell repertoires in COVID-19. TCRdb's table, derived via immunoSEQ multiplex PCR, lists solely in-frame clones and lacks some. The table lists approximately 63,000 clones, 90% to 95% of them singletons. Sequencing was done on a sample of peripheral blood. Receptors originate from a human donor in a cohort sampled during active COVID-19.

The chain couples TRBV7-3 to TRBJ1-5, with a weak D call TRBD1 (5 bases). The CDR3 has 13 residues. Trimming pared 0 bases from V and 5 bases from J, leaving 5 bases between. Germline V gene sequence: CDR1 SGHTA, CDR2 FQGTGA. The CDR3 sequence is CASSLTRDQPQHF. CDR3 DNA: TGTGCCAGCAGCTTAACCAGGGATCAGCCCCAGCATTTT.

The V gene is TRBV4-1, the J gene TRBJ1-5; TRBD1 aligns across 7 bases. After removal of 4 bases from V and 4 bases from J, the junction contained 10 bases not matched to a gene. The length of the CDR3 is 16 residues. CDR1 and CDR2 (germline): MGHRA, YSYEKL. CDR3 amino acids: CASSPRGGAENQPQHF. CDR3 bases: TGCGCCAGCAGCCCCAGAGGGGGCGCTGAAAATCAGCCCCAGCATTTT.

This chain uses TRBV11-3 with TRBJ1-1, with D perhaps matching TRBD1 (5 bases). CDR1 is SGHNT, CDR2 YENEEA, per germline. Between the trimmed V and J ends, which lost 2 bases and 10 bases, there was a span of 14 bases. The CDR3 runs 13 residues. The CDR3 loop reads CASSLRQGGAAFF. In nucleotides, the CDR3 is TGTGCCAGCAGCTTACGGCAAGGAGGGGCAGCTTTCTTT.

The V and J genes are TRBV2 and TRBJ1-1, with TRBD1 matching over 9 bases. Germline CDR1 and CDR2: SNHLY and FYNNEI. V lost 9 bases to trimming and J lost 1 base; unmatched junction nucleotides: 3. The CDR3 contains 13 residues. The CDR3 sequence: CASRQGGNTEAFF. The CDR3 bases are TGTGCCAGTAGACAGGGGGGGAACACTGAAGCTTTCTTT. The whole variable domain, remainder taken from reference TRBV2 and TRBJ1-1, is EPEVTQTPSHQVTQMGQEVILRCVPISNHLYFYWYRQILGQKVEFLVSFYNNEISEKSEIFDDQFSVERPDGSNFTLKIRSTKLEDSAMYFCASRQGGNTEAFFGQGTRLTVV.